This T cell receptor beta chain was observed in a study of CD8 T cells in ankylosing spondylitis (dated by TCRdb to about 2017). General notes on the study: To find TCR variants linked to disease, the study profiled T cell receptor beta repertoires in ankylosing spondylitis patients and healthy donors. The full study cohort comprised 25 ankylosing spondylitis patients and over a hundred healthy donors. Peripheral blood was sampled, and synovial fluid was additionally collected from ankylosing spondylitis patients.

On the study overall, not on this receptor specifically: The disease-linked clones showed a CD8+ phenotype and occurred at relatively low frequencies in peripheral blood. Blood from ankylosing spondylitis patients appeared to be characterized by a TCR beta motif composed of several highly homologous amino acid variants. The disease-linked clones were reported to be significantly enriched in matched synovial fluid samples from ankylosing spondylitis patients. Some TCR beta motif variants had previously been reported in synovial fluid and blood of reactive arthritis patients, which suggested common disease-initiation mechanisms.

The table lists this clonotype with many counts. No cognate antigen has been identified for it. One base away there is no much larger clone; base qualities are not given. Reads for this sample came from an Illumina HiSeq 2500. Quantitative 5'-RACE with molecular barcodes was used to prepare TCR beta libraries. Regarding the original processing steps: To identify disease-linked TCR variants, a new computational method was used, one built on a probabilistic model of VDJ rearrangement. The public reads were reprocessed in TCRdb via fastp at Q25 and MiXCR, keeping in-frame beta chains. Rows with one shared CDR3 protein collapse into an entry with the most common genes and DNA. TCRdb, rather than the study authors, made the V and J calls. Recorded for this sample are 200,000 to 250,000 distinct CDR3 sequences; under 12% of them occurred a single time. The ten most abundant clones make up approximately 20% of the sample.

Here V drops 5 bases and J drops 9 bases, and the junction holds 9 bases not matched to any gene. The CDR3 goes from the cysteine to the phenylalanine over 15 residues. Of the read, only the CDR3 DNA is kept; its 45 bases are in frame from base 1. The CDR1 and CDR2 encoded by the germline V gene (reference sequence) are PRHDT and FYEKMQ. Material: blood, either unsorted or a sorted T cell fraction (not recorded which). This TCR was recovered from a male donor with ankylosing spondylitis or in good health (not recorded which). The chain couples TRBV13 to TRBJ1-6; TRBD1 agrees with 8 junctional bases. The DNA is TGTGCCAGCAGCCCCGGACAGGGTTGGAGTTCACCCCTCCACTTT. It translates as CASSPGQGWSSPLHF.